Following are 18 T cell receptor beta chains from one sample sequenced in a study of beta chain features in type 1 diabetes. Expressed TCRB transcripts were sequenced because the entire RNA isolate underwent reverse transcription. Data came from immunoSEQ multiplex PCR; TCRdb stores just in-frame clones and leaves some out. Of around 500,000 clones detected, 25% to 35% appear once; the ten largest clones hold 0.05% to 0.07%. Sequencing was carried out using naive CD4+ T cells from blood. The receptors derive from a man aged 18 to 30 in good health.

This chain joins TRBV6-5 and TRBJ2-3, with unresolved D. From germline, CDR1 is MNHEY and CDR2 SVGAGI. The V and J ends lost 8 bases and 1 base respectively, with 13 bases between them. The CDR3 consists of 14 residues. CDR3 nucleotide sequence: TGTGCCAGCGCCCCCGATGTCGGCACAGATACGCAGTATTTT. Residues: CASAPDVGTDTQYF.

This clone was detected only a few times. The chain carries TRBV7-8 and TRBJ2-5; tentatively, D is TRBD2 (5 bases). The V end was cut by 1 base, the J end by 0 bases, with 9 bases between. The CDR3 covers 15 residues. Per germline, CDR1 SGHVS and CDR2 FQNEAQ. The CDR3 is CASSLGGQDQETQYF. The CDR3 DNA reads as TGTGCCAGCAGCTTAGGCGGGCAGGACCAAGAGACCCAGTACTTC.

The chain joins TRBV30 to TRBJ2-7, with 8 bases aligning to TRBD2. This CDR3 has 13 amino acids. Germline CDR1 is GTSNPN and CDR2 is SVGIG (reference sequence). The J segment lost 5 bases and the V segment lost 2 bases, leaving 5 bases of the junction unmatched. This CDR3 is CAWSRAGDNEQYF. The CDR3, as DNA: TGTGCCTGGAGTAGAGCGGGAGACAACGAGCAGTACTTC.

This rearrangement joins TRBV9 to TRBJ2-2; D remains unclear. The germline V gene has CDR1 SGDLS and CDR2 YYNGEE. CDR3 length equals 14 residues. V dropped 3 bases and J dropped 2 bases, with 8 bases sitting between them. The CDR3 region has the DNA TGTGCCAGCAGCGCTAGAGTTAACACCGGGGAGCTGTTTTTT. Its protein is CASSARVNTGELFF.

In nucleotides, the CDR3 is TGTGCCAGCAGTGAAGCGCTCGGCGGCATGTACCAAGAGACCCAGTACTTC. This sequence encodes CASSEALGGMYQETQYF. The chain joins TRBV6-1 to TRBJ2-5; D uncertain. This CDR3 contains 17 residues. The germline CDR1 and CDR2 sequences are MNHNS and SASEGT. Trimming cost V 0 bases and J 0 bases, with 14 bases left between them.

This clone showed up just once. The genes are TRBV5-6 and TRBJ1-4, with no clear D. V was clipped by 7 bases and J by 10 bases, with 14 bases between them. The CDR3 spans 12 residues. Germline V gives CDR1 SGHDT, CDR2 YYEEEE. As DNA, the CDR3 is TGTGCCAGCGGAAGGTTTGGAGTAAAACTGTTTTTT. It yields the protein CASGRFGVKLFF.

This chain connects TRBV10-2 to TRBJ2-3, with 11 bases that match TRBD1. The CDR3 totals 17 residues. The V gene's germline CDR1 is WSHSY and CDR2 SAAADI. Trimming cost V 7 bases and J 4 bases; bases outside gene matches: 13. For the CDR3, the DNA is TGCGCCAGCACCAAAACAAGGACAGGGGGCGCGTCAGATACGCAGTATTTT. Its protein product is CASTKTRTGGASDTQYF.

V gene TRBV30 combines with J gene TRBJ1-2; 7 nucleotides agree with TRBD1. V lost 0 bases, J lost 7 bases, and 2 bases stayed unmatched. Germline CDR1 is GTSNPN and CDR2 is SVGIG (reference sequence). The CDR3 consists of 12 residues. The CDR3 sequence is CAWSVQGLGYTF. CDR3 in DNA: TGTGCCTGGAGTGTACAGGGGCTTGGCTACACCTTC.

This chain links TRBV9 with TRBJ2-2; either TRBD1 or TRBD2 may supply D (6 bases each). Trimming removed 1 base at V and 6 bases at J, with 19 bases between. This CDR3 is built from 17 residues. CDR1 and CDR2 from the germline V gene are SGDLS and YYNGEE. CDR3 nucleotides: TGTGCCAGCAGCGTACTTCGTGGGGGCGGGAAGGCCGGGGAGCTGTTTTTT. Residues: CASSVLRGGGKAGELFF. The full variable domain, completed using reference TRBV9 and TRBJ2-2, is DSGVTQTPKHLITATGQRVTLRCSPRSGDLSVYWYQQSLDQGLQFLIQYYNGEERAKGNILERFSAQQFPDLHSELNLSSLELGDSALYFCASSVLRGGGKAGELFFGEGSRLTVL.

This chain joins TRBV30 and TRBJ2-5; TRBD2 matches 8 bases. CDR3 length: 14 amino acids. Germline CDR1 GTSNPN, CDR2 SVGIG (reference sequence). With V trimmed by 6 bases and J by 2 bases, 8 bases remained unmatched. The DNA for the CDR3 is TGTGCCTGCGCCCCCGGGGGGGGGCAAGAGACCCAGTACTTC. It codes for CACAPGGGQETQYF.

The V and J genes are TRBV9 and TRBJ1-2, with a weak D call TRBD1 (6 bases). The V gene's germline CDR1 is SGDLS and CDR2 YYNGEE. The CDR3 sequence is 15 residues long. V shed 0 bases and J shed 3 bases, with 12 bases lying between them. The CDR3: CASSVDPGAYYGYTF. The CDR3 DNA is TGTGCCAGCAGCGTAGATCCAGGGGCGTACTATGGCTACACCTTC.

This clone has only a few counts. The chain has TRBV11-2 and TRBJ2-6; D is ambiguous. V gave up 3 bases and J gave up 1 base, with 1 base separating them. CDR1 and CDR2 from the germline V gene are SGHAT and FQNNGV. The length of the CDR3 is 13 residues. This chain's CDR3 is CASSFSGANVLTF. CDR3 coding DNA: TGTGCCAGCAGCTTTTCTGGGGCCAACGTCCTGACTTTC.

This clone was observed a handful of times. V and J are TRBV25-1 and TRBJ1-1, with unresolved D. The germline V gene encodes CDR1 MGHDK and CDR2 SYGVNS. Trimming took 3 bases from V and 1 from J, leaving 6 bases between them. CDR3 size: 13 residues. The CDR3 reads CASSDNGNTEAFF. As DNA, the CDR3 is TGTGCCAGCAGTGACAACGGGAACACTGAAGCTTTCTTT.

CDR3 sequence reads: CASSPQTGGRNYGYTF. CDR3 bases: TGTGCCAGCAGTCCCCAGACAGGGGGAAGGAACTATGGCTACACCTTC. The chain joins TRBV28 to TRBJ1-2; 9 bases agree with TRBD1. Germline lookup yields CDR1 MDHEN and CDR2 SYDVKM. The CDR3 consists of 16 residues. V was clipped by 5 bases and J by 2 bases; unmatched bases: 9.

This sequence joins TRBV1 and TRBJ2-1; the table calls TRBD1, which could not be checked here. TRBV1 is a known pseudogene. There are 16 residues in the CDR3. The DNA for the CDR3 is TGCACCAGCAGCCACGCCCCCAGGCTCTCCTACAATGAGCAGTTCTTC. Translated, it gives CTSSHAPRLSYNEQFF.

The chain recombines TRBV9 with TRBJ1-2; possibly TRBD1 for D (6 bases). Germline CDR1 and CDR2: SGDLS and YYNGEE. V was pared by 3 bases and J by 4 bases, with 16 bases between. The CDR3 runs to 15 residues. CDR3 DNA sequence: TGTGCCAGCAGCGGGATAAACAGGGTTGGCTATGGCTACACCTTC. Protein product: CASSGINRVGYGYTF.

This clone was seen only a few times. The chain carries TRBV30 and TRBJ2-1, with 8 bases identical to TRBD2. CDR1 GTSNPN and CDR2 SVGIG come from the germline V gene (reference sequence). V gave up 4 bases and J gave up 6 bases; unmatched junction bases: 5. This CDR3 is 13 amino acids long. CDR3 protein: CAWTGLAGNEQFF. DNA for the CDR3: TGTGCCTGGACCGGACTAGCCGGCAATGAGCAGTTCTTC.

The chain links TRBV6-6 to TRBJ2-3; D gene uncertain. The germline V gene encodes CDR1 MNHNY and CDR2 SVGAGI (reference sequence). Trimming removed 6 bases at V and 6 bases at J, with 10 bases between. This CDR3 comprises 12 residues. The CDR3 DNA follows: TGTGCCAGCAGCCCGCCGGGCGATACGCAGTATTTT. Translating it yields CASSPPGDTQYF.